The subject of this entry is one T cell receptor beta chain. No antigen is known for it. The entry originates in a study of cytomegalovirus exposure and HLA in healthy donors. About the study: The approximately 710 first-cohort repertoires and the 120 or so validation repertoires shared the same platform, a later analysis reported. Notes on the study in general: First-cohort TCR clusters tended to co-occur in the roughly 130 validation repertoires, a later analysis found.

The method was immunoSEQ multiplex PCR; TCRdb's version includes in-frame clones alone and lacks a portion of them. The repertoire consists of about 160,000 clones, with around 85% occurring once and the leading ten covering around 2%. Trimming removed 2 bases from V and 3 bases from J, with 8 bases in between. CDR1 and CDR2 (germline): MNHEY, SMNVEV (reference sequence). CDR3 length equals 13 residues. This chain joins TRBV27 and TRBJ2-7; weak D call: TRBD2 (5 bases). The receptor's source is a man in his thirties or forties in good health and CMV-seropositive. Sequencing was done on a sample of PBMCs. The CDR3: CASSLNGLYEQYF. The DNA of the CDR3 is TGTGCCAGCAGTTTAAACGGACTCTACGAGCAGTACTTC.